The source of this T cell receptor (beta chain) is a study of T cell responses to AZD1222 COVID-19 vaccine. The study's findings and limits: Unmutated variant regions are reportedly targeted by nearly half of spike-specific TCRs. The peak T cell response came first, and repertoires were sampled only after it.

The germline V gene has CDR1 SGDLS and CDR2 YYNGEE. Trimming removed 4 bases from V and 1 base from J, with 11 bases in between. The CDR3 covers 14 residues. The repertoire was sequenced with immunoSEQ multiplex PCR; TCRdb's copy has only in-frame clones and lacks some. This sample has 90,000 to 150,000 clones, with 75% to 90% found just once. Comment on this clone: Its antigen is unidentified.

The material sequenced was peripheral blood, taken 28 days after the second AZD1222 dose. The clonotype comes from an adult who received the AZD1222 COVID-19 vaccine. The rearrangement joins TRBV9 to TRBJ2-5; D tentatively fits TRBD1 or TRBD2 (5 bases each). CDR3 coding DNA: TGTGCCAGCAGCCCGGACGGGGCCCAAGAGACCCAGTACTTC. This gives the protein CASSPDGAQETQYF. The full variable domain, rest sourced from reference TRBV9 and TRBJ2-5, is DSGVTQTPKHLITATGQRVTLRCSPRSGDLSVYWYQQSLDQGLQFLIQYYNGEERAKGNILERFSAQQFPDLHSELNLSSLELGDSALYFCASSPDGAQETQYFGPGTRLLVL.